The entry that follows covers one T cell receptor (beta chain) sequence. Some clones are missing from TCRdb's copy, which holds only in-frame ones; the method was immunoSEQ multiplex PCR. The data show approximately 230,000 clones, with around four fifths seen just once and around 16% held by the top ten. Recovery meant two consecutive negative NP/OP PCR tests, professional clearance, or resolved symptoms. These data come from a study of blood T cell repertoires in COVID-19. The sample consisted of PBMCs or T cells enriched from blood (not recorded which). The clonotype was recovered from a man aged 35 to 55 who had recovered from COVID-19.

The CDR3 nucleotides are TGTGCCAGCAGCTTGGCGGGGGTGGCCACTGAAGCTTTCTTT. Translating it yields CASSLAGVATEAFF. V usage is TRBV5-4 and J usage is TRBJ1-1, with D maybe TRBD1 (5 bases). Between the trimmed V and J ends, which lost 0 bases and 4 bases, there was a span of 10 bases. Germline V gene lookup returns CDR1 SGHNT and CDR2 YYREEE (reference sequence). There are 14 residues in the CDR3.